A single sample is the source of the 9 T cell receptor beta chains below, sequenced in a study of CD8 T cell repertoires and HIV-1 epitope variants. No antigen has been identified for these receptors. Some clones are missing from TCRdb's copy, which holds only in-frame ones; the method was immunoSEQ multiplex PCR. The sample yields about 2,900 clones, 73% seen once. The sequenced sample consisted of cultured CD8+ T cells derived from PBMCs. The receptors here all came from a male donor with HIV.

The rearrangement links TRBV27 to TRBJ1-1, with D possibly matching TRBD1 (6 bases). Trimming cost V 6 bases and J 5 bases, with 16 bases left between them. Germline-derived CDR1 and CDR2 are MNHEY and SMNVEV (reference sequence). The CDR3 consists of 14 residues. This CDR3 is CASSPGGLGTEAFF. The CDR3 DNA is TGTGCCAGCAGCCCGGGGGGGCTGGGTACTGAAGCTTTCTTT.

V is TRBV4-3 and J is TRBJ1-1; no firm D call. CDR1 LGHNA and CDR2 YSLEER come from the germline V gene. This CDR3 is 17 amino acids long. Trimming removed 0 bases at V and 1 base at J, with 15 bases between. The CDR3 sequence: CASSQDDGGWTNTEAFF. The CDR3 coding sequence is TGCGCCAGCAGCCAAGATGACGGAGGTTGGACGAACACTGAAGCTTTCTTT.

The chain employs TRBV7-8 and TRBJ2-1; D is possibly TRBD1 (5 bases). Germline lookup yields CDR1 SGHVS and CDR2 FQNEAQ. V was cut by 8 bases and J by 6 bases, with 17 bases left in between. The CDR3 is 14 amino acids. CDR3 in amino acids: CASRIGVSGNEQFF. CDR3 coding DNA: TGTGCCAGCCGTATAGGGGTATCCGGCAATGAGCAGTTCTTC.

The rearrangement links TRBV7-9 to TRBJ1-5; D remains unclear. CDR1 is SEHNR and CDR2 is FQNEAQ in the germline V gene (reference sequence). There are 13 residues in the CDR3. Deletions cut 5 bases from V and 3 bases from J, with 8 bases between. CDR3 protein: CASSRDYNQPQHF. As DNA, the CDR3 is TGTGCCAGCAGCCGCGACTACAATCAGCCCCAGCATTTT.

This chain uses TRBV11-2 with TRBJ2-3, with D possibly matching TRBD1 (6 bases). Between the trimmed V and J ends, which lost 5 bases and 0 bases, there was a span of 12 bases. The CDR3 contains 15 residues. Per the germline V gene, CDR1 is SGHAT and CDR2 is FQNNGV. CDR3 sequence: CASSPTRGSTDTQYF. In nucleotides, the CDR3 is TGTGCCAGCAGCCCCACCAGGGGTAGCACAGATACGCAGTATTTT.

This clone turned up a few times. This chain connects TRBV29-1 to TRBJ2-2; D not certain. Germline values: CDR1 SQVTM, CDR2 ANQGSEA. The CDR3 has 12 amino acids. Between the trimmed V and J ends, which lost 6 bases and 4 bases, there was a span of 9 bases. CDR3 region: CSVLKGTGELFF. The CDR3 nucleotides are TGCAGCGTCTTGAAGGGCACCGGGGAGCTGTTTTTT.

The V call is TRBV7-9, the J call TRBJ2-3, with D unclear. Germline-derived CDR1 and CDR2 are SEHNR and FQNEAQ (reference sequence). The CDR3 is 13 amino acids. Trimming cost V 5 bases and J 2 bases, with 8 bases left between them. The CDR3 DNA follows: TGTGCCAGCAGCCAGTTGGTCACAGATACGCAGTATTTT. It encodes CASSQLVTDTQYF.

The J gene is TRBJ1-1, the V gene TRBV13; the D is unclear. V lost 5 bases, J lost 4 bases, and 14 bases lay in between. Germline-derived CDR1 and CDR2 are PRHDT and FYEKMQ (reference sequence). The CDR3 length is 14 residues. In DNA form, the CDR3 reads TGTGCCAGCAGCCCCAAGAGGGCTTCCACTGAAGCTTTCTTT. Amino acid sequence: CASSPKRASTEAFF. The full variable domain, with the rest looked up from reference TRBV13 and TRBJ1-1, is AAGVIQSPRHLIKEKRETATLKCYPIPRHDTVYWYQQGPGQDPQFLISFYEKMQSDKGSIPDRFSAQQFSDYHSELNMSSLELGDSALYFCASSPKRASTEAFFGQGTRLTVV.

This chain joins TRBV13 and TRBJ1-2, with TRBD1 matching over 7 bases. CDR3 length equals 14 residues. The V and J ends lost 1 base and 4 bases, in that order; junction bases with no gene match: 3. The germline V gene has CDR1 PRHDT and CDR2 FYEKMQ (reference sequence). Here the CDR3 DNA reads TGTGCCAGCAGCTTAGCAGGGGGGGTCTATGGCTACACCTTC. Amino acid sequence: CASSLAGGVYGYTF.